This TCR beta chain came from a study of T-cell reconstitution after alpha-beta-depleted transplantation in children. Study-wide points: Alpha-beta T cells about two months after transplant reportedly derived from several hundred expanded graft clones.

This clonotype turned up a few times. Its antigen is as yet unknown. This sample's TCRbeta library carried unique molecular identifier barcodes. TCRdb analysed the PCR reads with MiXCR anew, one entry per CDR3 protein. Here the sample spans about 440,000 distinct CDR3 sequences, around two fifths being singletons. The sequences come from PBMCs, collected before TCRalphabeta/CD19-depleted stem cell transplant. This sequence originates from a girl aged 2 to 10 with aplastic anemia, due to receive a stem cell transplant.

The CDR3 DNA follows: TGTGCCAGCAGTGAAGGGACAGGTTCTGGGGCCAACGTCCTGACTTTC. Translating gives CASSEGTGSGANVLTF. The rearrangement uses TRBV6-1 and TRBJ2-6; 7 bases line up with TRBD1. The CDR3 has 16 residues. V shed 1 base and J 1 base; nucleotides not matched to a gene: 1. Germline V gene lookup returns CDR1 MNHNS and CDR2 SASEGT.